Presented here are 7 T cell receptor beta chains from one specimen sequenced in a study of graft-versus-host responses after intestinal transplantation. The graft tissue was processed, and this released both intraepithelial and lamina propria lymphocytes. The assay was immunoSEQ multiplex PCR, and TCRdb's table has in-frame clones only and misses some. Among around 8,400 clones listed, roughly 70% were seen once. The material sequenced was ileum tissue, taken about 490 days after intestinal transplant. The receptors stem from a human patient who received an intestinal transplant, so some T cells may come from the graft donor.

The chain has TRBV6-5 and TRBJ2-7; 8 nucleotides match TRBD1. This CDR3 is built from 14 residues. V gave up 0 bases and J gave up 3 bases; unmatched junction bases: 1. Germline V CDR1 and CDR2: MNHEY, SVGAGI. CDR3 region: CASSYSDRGYEQYF. The CDR3 coding sequence is TGTGCCAGCAGTTACTCAGACAGGGGCTACGAGCAGTACTTC.

This chain uses TRBV5-4 with TRBJ2-7; D possibly corresponds to TRBD1 (5 bases). The length of the CDR3 is 14 residues. V shed 3 bases and J shed 4 bases, with 14 bases lying between them. Looked up from germline, CDR1 is SGHNT and CDR2 is YYREEE (reference sequence). CDR3 DNA: TGTGCCAGCAGCTCCCAGGACACCCCATACGAGCAGTACTTC. Translated: CASSSQDTPYEQYF.

This clone appeared a few times. This sequence joins TRBV11-2 and TRBJ2-3, with 11 bases aligning to TRBD2. CDR1 and CDR2 (germline): SGHAT, FQNNGV. V lost 2 bases, J lost 3 bases, and 4 bases stayed unmatched. The CDR3 extends over 16 amino acids. CDR3 nucleotide sequence: TGTGCCAGCAGCTTACATAGCGGGAGGGCGACAGATACGCAGTATTTT. It translates to CASSLHSGRATDTQYF. The full variable domain, with the rest looked up from reference TRBV11-2 and TRBJ2-3, is EAGVAQSPRYKIIEKRQSVAFWCNPISGHATLYWYQQILGQGPKLLIQFQNNGVVDDSQLPKDRFSAERLKGVDSTLKIQPAKLEDSAVYLCASSLHSGRATDTQYFGPGTRLTVL.

The rearrangement links TRBV5-6 to TRBJ2-1; 8 nucleotides match TRBD2. Germline CDR1 is SGHDT and CDR2 is YYEEEE. The CDR3 covers 14 residues. V shed 1 base, J shed 9 bases, and the junction held 6 bases outside the gene matches. CDR3 in DNA: TGTGCCAGCAGCTTGATAGAGCGGGAGCGTGAGCAGTTCTTC. Translated: CASSLIEREREQFF.

The J gene is TRBJ2-1, the V gene TRBV27; a weak D match, TRBD2 (6 bases). This CDR3 region has 15 residues. From germline, CDR1 is MNHEY and CDR2 SMNVEV (reference sequence). The V gene lost 3 bases and the J gene lost 7 bases, with 16 bases spanning the gap. The CDR3 DNA reads TGTGCCAGCAGTTTTAATGGACTATGGGGGAATGAGCAGTTCTTC. Its translation: CASSFNGLWGNEQFF.

V is TRBV5-1 and J is TRBJ2-3; 8 bases fit TRBD2. CDR1 is SGHRS, CDR2 YFSETQ, per germline. Losses at the gene ends were 4 bases for V and 1 base for J; bases not matched to a gene: 11. CDR3 length equals 17 residues. This CDR3 reads CASSRTSWIGGTDTQYF. The CDR3 nucleotides read TGCGCCAGCAGCCGGACTAGCTGGATAGGGGGCACAGATACGCAGTATTTT. Looking up the rest from reference TRBV5-1 and TRBJ2-3 gives the full variable domain: KAGVTQTPRYLIKTRGQQVTLSCSPISGHRSVSWYQQTPGQGLQFLFEYFSETQRNKGNFPGRFSGRQFSNSRSEMNVSTLELGDSALYLCASSRTSWIGGTDTQYFGPGTRLTVL.

This chain links TRBV9 with TRBJ2-6; no definite D call. Trimming removed 4 bases at V and 0 bases at J, with 11 bases between. The CDR3 length is 16 residues. CDR1 is SGDLS and CDR2 is YYNGEE in the germline V gene. The CDR3, as DNA: TGTGCCAGCAGCCCGCCCTGGAACTCTGGGGCCAACGTCCTGACTTTC. Translating it yields CASSPPWNSGANVLTF. Based on the CDR3 plus reference TRBV9 and TRBJ2-6, the full variable domain is DSGVTQTPKHLITATGQRVTLRCSPRSGDLSVYWYQQSLDQGLQFLIQYYNGEERAKGNILERFSAQQFPDLHSELNLSSLELGDSALYFCASSPPWNSGANVLTFGAGSRLTVL.